The sequence of this T cell receptor (beta chain) was determined in a study of CD8 T cells in ankylosing spondylitis. As the method for making TCR beta libraries, quantitative 5'-RACE with molecular barcodes was used. TCRdb independently ran MiXCR on the 5' RACE reads; one entry per CDR3 protein. The table lists about 130,000 distinct CDR3 sequences, 5.5% to 7.5% of them singletons, with roughly 12% in the top ten. The V gene's germline CDR1 is SGHTA and CDR2 FQGNSA. This CDR3 comprises 15 residues. Trimming took 3 bases from V and 4 from J, leaving 15 bases between them. This clonotype was obtained from a female donor with ankylosing spondylitis or in good health (not recorded which). Sequencing was carried out using blood, either unsorted or a sorted T cell fraction (not recorded which). The chain recombines TRBV7-2 with TRBJ1-1; tentative D call: TRBD1 (6 bases). The CDR3 reads CASSFPGGWGTEAFF. The DNA for the CDR3 is TGTGCCAGCAGCTTCCCGGGGGGCTGGGGCACTGAAGCTTTCTTT.